These T cell receptor beta chains were read from a single sample in a study of blood T cell repertoires in COVID-19. TCRdb's copy holds only in-frame clones and misses some; the assay was immunoSEQ multiplex PCR. The sample includes roughly 250,000 clones, roughly 93% of them seen just once. Sequenced input: PBMCs or T cells enriched from blood (not recorded which). The receptor source for this set is a woman in her forties with acute COVID-19. The conserved cysteine and the conserved F or W are not part of the CDR3 here. Fields, in order: V gene, J gene, CDR3 protein.

>TRBV30|TRBJ1-2
AWSRQSGGYT
>TRBV7-2|TRBJ2-1
ASSTQPGQVSNEQF
>TRBV19|TRBJ2-7
ASSSPRGPYEQY
>TRBV7-2|TRBJ1-2
ASSLAPLAGGYT
>TRBV9|TRBJ2-1
ASSPGTSSTDEQF
>TRBV28|TRBJ1-6
ASMGRGSYNSPLH
>TRBV2|TRBJ2-1
ASSETGGDGNEQF
>TRBV7-9|TRBJ1-4
ASSPAARRSEKLF
>TRBV7-8|TRBJ2-1
ASSPAGLPYNEQF
>TRBV11-3|TRBJ2-7
ASSARGLADSYEQY
>TRBV28|TRBJ1-1
ASSSWDREVDRAF
>TRBV5-6|TRBJ2-2
ASSLYRAAGELF
>TRBV3-1/TRBV3-2|TRBJ1-5
ASSPGQGKIQPQH